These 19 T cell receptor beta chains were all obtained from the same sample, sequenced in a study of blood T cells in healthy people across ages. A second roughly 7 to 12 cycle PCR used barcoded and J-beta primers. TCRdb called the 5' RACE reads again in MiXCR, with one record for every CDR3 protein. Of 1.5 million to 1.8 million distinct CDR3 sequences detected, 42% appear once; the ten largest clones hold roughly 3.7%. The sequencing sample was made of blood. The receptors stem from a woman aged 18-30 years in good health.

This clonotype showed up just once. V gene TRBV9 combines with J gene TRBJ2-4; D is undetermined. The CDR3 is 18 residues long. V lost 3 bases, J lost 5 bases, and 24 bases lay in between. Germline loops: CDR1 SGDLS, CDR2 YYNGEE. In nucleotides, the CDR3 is TGTGCCAGCAGCGGAGTAAGCTGGCGGTGTAGGGCCGAAAACATTCAGTACTTC. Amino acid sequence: CASSGVSWRCRAENIQYF.

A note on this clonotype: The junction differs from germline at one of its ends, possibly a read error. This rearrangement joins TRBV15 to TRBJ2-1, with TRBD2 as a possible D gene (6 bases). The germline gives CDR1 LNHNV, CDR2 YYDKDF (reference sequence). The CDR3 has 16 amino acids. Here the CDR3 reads CATSSLGGPGYSEQFF. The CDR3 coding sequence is TGTGCCACCAGCAGCCTGGGGGGACCCGGATACAGTGAGCAGTTCTTC. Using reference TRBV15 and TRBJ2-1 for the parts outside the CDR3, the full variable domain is DAMVIQNPRYQVTQFGKPVTLSCSQTLNHNVMYWYQQKSSQAPKLLFHYYDKDFNNEADTPDNFQSRRPNTSFCFLDIRSPGLGDTAMYLCATSSLGGPGYSEQFFGPGTRLTVL.

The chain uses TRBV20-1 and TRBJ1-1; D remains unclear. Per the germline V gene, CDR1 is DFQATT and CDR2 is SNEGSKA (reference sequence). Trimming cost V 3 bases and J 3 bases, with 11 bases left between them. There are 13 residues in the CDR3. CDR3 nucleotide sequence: TGCAGTGCTAGTTGGCGGGAGCACACTGAAGCTTTCTTT. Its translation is CSASWREHTEAFF.

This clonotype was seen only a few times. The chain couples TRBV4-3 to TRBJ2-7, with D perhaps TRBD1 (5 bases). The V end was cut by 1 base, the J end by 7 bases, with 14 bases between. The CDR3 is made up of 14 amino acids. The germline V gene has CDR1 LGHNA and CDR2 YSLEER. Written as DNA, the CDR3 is TGCGCCAGCAGCCAAGTAATCAGGGCTGGAGAGCAGTACTTC. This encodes CASSQVIRAGEQYF.

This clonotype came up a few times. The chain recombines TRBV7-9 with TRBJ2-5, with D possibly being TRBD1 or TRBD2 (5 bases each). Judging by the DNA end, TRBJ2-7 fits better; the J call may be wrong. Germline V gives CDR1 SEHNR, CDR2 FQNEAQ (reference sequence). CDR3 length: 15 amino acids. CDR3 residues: CASSLTGRSTYEQYF. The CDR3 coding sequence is TGTGCCAGCAGCTTAACGGGACGGAGTACCTACGAGCAGTACTTC.

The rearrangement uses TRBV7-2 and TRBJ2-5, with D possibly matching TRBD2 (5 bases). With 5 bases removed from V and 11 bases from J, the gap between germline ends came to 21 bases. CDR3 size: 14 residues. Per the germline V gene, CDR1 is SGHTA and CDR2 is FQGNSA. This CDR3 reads CASSPGEAGRNQYF. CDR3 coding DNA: TGTGCCAGCAGCCCCGGAGAGGCGGGCAGGAATCAGTACTTC.

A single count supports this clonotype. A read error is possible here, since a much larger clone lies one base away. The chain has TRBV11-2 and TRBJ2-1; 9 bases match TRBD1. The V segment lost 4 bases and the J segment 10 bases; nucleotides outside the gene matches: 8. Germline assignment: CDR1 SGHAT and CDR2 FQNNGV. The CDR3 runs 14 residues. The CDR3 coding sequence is TGTGCCAGCAGCTCCCGGACAGGGGTCTACGAGCAGTTCTTC. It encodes CASSSRTGVYEQFF.

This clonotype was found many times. Written as DNA, the CDR3 is TGTGCCAGCTCCGCAGCGACCGCTAACTATGGCTACACCTTC. It specifies CASSAATANYGYTF. J is TRBJ1-2 and V is TRBV28; D gene uncertain. Germline V CDR1 and CDR2: MDHEN, SYDVKM. There are 14 residues in the CDR3. The germline V and J ends were trimmed by 8 bases and 0 bases, with 13 bases remaining between them.

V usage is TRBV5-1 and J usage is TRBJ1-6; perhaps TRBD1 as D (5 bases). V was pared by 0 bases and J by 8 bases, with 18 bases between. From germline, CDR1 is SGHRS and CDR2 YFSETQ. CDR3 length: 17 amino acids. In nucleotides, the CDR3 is TGCGCCAGCAGCTTGGGCGTCGGCCGGGACCCATATTCACCCCTCCACTTT. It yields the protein CASSLGVGRDPYSPLHF. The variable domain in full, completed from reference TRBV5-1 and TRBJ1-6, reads KAGVTQTPRYLIKTRGQQVTLSCSPISGHRSVSWYQQTPGQGLQFLFEYFSETQRNKGNFPGRFSGRQFSNSRSEMNVSTLELGDSALYLCASSLGVGRDPYSPLHFGNGTRLTVT.

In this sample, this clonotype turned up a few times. The CDR3 DNA sequence: TGCGCCAGCAGCGCACCGGGACTAACCGCCTACAATGAGCAGTTCTTC. Translation: CASSAPGLTAYNEQFF. The rearrangement uses TRBV5-1 and TRBJ2-1; 7 bases are shared with TRBD2. Germline lookup yields CDR1 SGHRS and CDR2 YFSETQ. The CDR3 spans 16 residues. J gave up 2 bases and V 4 bases, and 9 bases lay outside the gene matches.

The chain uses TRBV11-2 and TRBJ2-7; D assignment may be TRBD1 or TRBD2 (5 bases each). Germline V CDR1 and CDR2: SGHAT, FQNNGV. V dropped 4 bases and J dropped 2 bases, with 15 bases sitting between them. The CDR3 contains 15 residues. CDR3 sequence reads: CASSSPRDPAYEQYF. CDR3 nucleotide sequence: TGTGCCAGCAGCTCCCCCCGGGACCCGGCCTACGAGCAGTACTTC.

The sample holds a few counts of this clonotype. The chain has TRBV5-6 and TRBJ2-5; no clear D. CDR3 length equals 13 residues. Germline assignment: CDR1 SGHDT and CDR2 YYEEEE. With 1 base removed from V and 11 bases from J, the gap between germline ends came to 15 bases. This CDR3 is CASSLYIAHEQYF. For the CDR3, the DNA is TGTGCCAGCAGCTTGTATATAGCCCATGAGCAGTACTTC.

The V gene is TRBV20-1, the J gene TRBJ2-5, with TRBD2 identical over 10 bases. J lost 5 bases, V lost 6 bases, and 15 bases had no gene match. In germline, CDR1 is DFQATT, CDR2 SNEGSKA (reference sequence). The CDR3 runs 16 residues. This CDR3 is CSATSGGASIQETQYF. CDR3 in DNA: TGCAGTGCCACAAGCGGGGGGGCGAGTATACAGGAGACCCAGTACTTC.

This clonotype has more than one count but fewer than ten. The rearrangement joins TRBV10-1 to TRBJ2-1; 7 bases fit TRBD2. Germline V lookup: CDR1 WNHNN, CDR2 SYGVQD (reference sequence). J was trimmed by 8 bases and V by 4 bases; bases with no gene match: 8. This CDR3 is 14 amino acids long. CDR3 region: CASSVRGDPHEQFF. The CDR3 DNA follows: TGCGCCAGCAGTGTACGGGGGGACCCCCATGAGCAGTTCTTC.

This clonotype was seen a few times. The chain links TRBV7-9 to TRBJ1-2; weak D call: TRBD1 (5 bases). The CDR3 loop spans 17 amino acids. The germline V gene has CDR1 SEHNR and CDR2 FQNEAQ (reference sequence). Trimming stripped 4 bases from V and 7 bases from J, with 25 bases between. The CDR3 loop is CASSSSLAGTSGTGYTF. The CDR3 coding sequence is TGTGCCAGCAGCTCAAGCTTAGCCGGGACTTCTGGTACTGGCTACACCTTC.

CDR3 sequence reads: CAISGGGVLSYEQYF. In nucleotides, the CDR3 is TGTGCCATCAGTGGGGGTGGCGTCCTCTCCTACGAGCAGTACTTC. The chain is built from TRBV10-3 and TRBJ2-4; D is uncertain. The J call could be wrong; TRBJ2-7 is a better fit for the DNA end. The CDR3 consists of 15 residues. In germline, CDR1 is ENHRY, CDR2 SYGVKD.

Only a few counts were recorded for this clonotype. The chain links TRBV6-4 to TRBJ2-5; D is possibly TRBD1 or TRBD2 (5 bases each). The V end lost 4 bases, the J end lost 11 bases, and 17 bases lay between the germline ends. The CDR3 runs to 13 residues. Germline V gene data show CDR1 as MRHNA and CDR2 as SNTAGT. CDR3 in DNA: TGTGCCAGCAGTGGTACAGGAGGCAATGAGCAGTACTTC. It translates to CASSGTGGNEQYF.

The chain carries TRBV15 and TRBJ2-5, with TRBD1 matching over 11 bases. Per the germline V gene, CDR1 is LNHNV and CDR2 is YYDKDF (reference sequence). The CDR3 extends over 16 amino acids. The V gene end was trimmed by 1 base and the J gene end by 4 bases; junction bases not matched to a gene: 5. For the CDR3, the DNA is TGTGCCACCAGCAGAGGAAAGGGACAGGGGGTAGAGACCCAGTACTTC. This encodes CATSRGKGQGVETQYF.

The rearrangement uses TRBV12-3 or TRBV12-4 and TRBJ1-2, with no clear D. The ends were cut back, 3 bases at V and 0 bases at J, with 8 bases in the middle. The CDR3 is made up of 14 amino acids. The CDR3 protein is CASSLIAANYGYTF. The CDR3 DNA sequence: TGTGCCAGCAGTTTGATAGCAGCTAACTATGGCTACACCTTC.